This entry describes one TCR beta chain. CDR1 is SGHRS, CDR2 YFSETQ, per germline. The CDR3 is 14 residues long. V lost 7 bases to trimming and J lost 4 bases; unmatched junction nucleotides: 7. In the source study's methods: Amplification of reference gene primers was used by the study to estimate nucleated cell counts. Data came from immunoSEQ multiplex PCR; TCRdb stores just in-frame clones and leaves some out. From that table come the V and J calls and clone size; the DNA was used to work out D and trimming. Of some 300,000 clones in the sample, approximately 86% were seen once. The sample is drawn from a study of blood T cell repertoires in COVID-19. At the level of the study: The analysed material was cDNA or gDNA that came from T cells, B-cell-depleted T cells, or PBMCs.

Material: peripheral blood. The chain employs TRBV5-1 and TRBJ1-4; 7 bases line up with TRBD1. The receptor comes from a man in his sixties or seventies with acute or convalescent COVID-19. DNA of the CDR3: TGCGCCAGCGCCAGCCGACAGGGTAATGAAAAACTGTTTTTT. It specifies CASASRQGNEKLFF.